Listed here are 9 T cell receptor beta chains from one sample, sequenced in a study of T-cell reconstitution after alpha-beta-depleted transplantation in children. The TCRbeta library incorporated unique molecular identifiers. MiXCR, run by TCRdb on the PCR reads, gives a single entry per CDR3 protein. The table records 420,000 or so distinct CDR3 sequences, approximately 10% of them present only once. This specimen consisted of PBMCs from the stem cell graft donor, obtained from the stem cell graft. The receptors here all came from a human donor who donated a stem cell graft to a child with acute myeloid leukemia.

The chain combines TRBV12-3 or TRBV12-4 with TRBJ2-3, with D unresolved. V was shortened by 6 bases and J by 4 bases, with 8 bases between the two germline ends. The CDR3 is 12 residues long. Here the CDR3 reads CASSPWADTQYF. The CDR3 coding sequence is TGTGCCAGCAGCCCGTGGGCAGATACGCAGTATTTT.

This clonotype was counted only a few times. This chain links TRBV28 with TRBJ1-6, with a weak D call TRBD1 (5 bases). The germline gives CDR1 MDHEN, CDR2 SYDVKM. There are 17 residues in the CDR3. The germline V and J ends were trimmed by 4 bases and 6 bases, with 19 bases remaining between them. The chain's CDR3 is CASSSLGPSKGNSPLHF. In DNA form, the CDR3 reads TGTGCCAGCAGTTCCCTGGGGCCCTCCAAGGGTAATTCACCCCTCCACTTT.

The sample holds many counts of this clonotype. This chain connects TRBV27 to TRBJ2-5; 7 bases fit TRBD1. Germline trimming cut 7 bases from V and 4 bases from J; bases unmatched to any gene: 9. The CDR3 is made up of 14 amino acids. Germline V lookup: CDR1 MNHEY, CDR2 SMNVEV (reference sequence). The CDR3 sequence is CASKGAMARETQYF. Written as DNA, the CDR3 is TGTGCCAGCAAGGGGGCCATGGCCCGAGAGACCCAGTACTTC.

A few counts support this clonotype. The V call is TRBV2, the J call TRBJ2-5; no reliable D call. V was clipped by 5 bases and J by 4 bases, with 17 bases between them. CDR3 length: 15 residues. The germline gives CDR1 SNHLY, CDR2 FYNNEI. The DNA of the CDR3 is TGTGCCAGCAGTCACCAGAACGACGGTCGAGAGACCCAGTACTTC. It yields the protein CASSHQNDGRETQYF. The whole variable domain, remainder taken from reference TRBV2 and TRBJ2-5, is EPEVTQTPSHQVTQMGQEVILRCVPISNHLYFYWYRQILGQKVEFLVSFYNNEISEKSEIFDDQFSVERPDGSNFTLKIRSTKLEDSAMYFCASSHQNDGRETQYFGPGTRLLVL.

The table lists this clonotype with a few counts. In nucleotides, the CDR3 is TGTGCCACCAGATCAGAATCTGGGGCCAACGTCCTGACTTTC. It yields the protein CATRSESGANVLTF. The chain recombines TRBV15 with TRBJ2-6; unclear D gene. CDR3 length: 14 amino acids. The V and J ends lost 6 bases and 1 base respectively, with 7 bases between them. CDR1 LNHNV and CDR2 YYDKDF come from the germline V gene (reference sequence).

The CDR3 spells CASSPGARETQYF. The DNA for the CDR3 is TGTGCCAGCAGCCCCGGGGCCCGAGAGACCCAGTACTTC. This rearrangement joins TRBV7-3 to TRBJ2-5; D could derive from TRBD1 or TRBD2 (5 bases each). The CDR3 contains 13 residues. Per the germline V gene, CDR1 is SGHTA and CDR2 is FQGTGA. Between the trimmed V and J ends, which lost 5 bases and 4 bases, there was a span of 11 bases.

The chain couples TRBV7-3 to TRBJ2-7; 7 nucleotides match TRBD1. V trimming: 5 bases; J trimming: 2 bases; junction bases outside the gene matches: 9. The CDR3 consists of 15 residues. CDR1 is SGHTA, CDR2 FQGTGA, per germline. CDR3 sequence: CASSTRDSDTYEQYF. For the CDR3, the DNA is TGTGCCAGCAGCACCCGGGACAGTGATACCTACGAGCAGTACTTC.

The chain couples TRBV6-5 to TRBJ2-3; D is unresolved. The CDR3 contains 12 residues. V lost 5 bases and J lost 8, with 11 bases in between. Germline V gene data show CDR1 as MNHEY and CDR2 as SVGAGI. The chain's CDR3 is CASSQSAGTQYF. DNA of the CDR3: TGTGCCAGCAGTCAATCGGCCGGTACGCAGTATTTT.

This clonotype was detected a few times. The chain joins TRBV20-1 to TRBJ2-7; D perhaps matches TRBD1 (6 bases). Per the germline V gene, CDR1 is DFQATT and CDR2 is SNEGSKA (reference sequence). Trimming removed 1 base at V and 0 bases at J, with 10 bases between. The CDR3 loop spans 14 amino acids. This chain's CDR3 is CSARGTVSSYEQYF. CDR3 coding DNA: TGCAGTGCTAGAGGGACAGTAAGCTCCTACGAGCAGTACTTC.